These 30 T cell receptor beta chains were sequenced from one sample in a study of blood T cell repertoires in COVID-19. Repertoires were generated with immunoSEQ multiplex PCR, while TCRdb's copy carries only in-frame clones and drops some. Of about 280,000 clones in the sample, around 90% were seen once. The sample consisted of PBMCs or T cells enriched from blood (not recorded which). All receptors come from a woman aged 18 to 35 with acute COVID-19.

This chain uses TRBV7-9 with TRBJ1-1; 7 nucleotides line up with TRBD1. The germline gives CDR1 SEHNR, CDR2 FQNEAQ (reference sequence). This CDR3 contains 15 residues. V shed 6 bases and J 1 base; nucleotides not matched to a gene: 8. CDR3 coding DNA: TGTGCCAGCAGTGACCCTAGGACAGGGAACACTGAAGCTTTCTTT. It specifies CASSDPRTGNTEAFF.

This rearrangement joins TRBV5-1 to TRBJ2-3; 8 bases line up with TRBD1. From germline, CDR1 is SGHRS and CDR2 YFSETQ. The CDR3 is made up of 16 amino acids. The V gene end was trimmed by 3 bases and the J gene end by 3 bases; junction bases not matched to a gene: 9. For the CDR3, the DNA is TGCGCCAGCAGCTGGCCGCGGCAGGGGGCAACAGATACGCAGTATTTT. Its protein is CASSWPRQGATDTQYF.

The chain carries TRBV7-8 and TRBJ2-1; 7 nucleotides agree with TRBD1. The CDR3 consists of 17 residues. With 0 bases clipped from V and 8 bases from J, the junction kept 13 bases outside the gene matches. The germline gives CDR1 SGHVS, CDR2 FQNEAQ. CDR3 coding DNA: TGTGCCAGCAGCTTAGCCCCGGGACAGCCAGCTTGGGATGAGCAGTTCTTC. Protein: CASSLAPGQPAWDEQFF.

The chain is built from TRBV6-5 and TRBJ2-7, with D perhaps TRBD2 (7 bases). V was cut by 8 bases and J by 3 bases, with 14 bases left in between. The germline gives CDR1 MNHEY, CDR2 SVGAGI. The CDR3 runs to 13 residues. The CDR3 protein is CASALGGLYEQYF. The CDR3 DNA reads as TGTGCCAGCGCCTTGGGGGGGCTCTACGAGCAGTACTTC.

The chain carries TRBV19 and TRBJ1-1; unclear D gene. CDR3 length equals 13 residues. Germline V gives CDR1 LNHDA, CDR2 SQIVND (reference sequence). The V and J ends lost 7 bases and 1 base respectively, with 10 bases between them. In DNA form, the CDR3 reads TGTGCCAGTACCGCGGTGGCGAACACTGAAGCTTTCTTT. This encodes CASTAVANTEAFF.

This chain links TRBV19 with TRBJ1-3; no reliable D call. V lost 1 base, J lost 3 bases, and 7 bases lay in between. Germline loops: CDR1 LNHDA, CDR2 SQIVND (reference sequence). The CDR3 contains 14 residues. The CDR3 nucleotides are TGTGCCAGTAGTATAGTAGGGAGTGGAAACACCATATATTTT. Protein sequence: CASSIVGSGNTIYF.

This chain links TRBV18 with TRBJ2-1; 12 bases are shared with TRBD1. Germline CDR1 reads KGHSH; CDR2 reads LQKENI. The CDR3 has 20 amino acids. The trim removed 3 bases at V and 6 bases at J, leaving 18 bases unmatched. The CDR3 bases are TGTGCCAGCTCACCCCGATTGAGTAAGTCCCCGGGACAGGGGGCCAATGAGCAGTTCTTC. Translation gives CASSPRLSKSPGQGANEQFF.

CDR3 nucleotides: TGTGCCAGCAGCCAAACTATAGGGACTAGCGGGAGGAGGAATGAGCAGTTCTTC. Encoded protein: CASSQTIGTSGRRNEQFF. The chain joins TRBV11-2 to TRBJ2-1; 15 bases match TRBD2. CDR3 length equals 18 residues. The V segment lost 5 bases and the J segment 7 bases; nucleotides outside the gene matches: 12. From germline, CDR1 is SGHAT and CDR2 FQNNGV.

This sequence joins TRBV18 and TRBJ2-1, with 15 bases identical to TRBD2. The trim removed 0 bases at V and 8 bases at J, leaving 5 bases unmatched. The CDR3 sequence is 17 residues long. Germline V gene data show CDR1 as KGHSH and CDR2 as LQKENI. The CDR3 DNA reads TGTGCCAGCTCACCACCGGGACTAGCGGGAGGTTGGGATGAGCAGTTCTTC. Translation: CASSPPGLAGGWDEQFF.

The chain uses TRBV6-5 and TRBJ1-1; 7 bases are shared with TRBD1. The V gene end was trimmed by 6 bases and the J gene end by 4 bases; junction bases not matched to a gene: 8. Germline V lookup: CDR1 MNHEY, CDR2 SVGAGI. The CDR3 has 14 amino acids. CDR3 in DNA: TGTGCCAGCAGACGCACAGGGGAGAGCACTGAAGCTTTCTTT. Translation gives CASRRTGESTEAFF.

This rearrangement joins TRBV18 to TRBJ2-7; 8 nucleotides agree with TRBD2. The CDR3 contains 14 residues. Germline CDR1 KGHSH, CDR2 LQKENI. V lost 2 bases and J lost 4; bases outside the gene matches: 4. The CDR3 DNA is TGTGCCAGCTCACCAACGAGCGGGGGATACGAGCAGTACTTC. This encodes CASSPTSGGYEQYF. Combining the CDR3 with reference TRBV18 and TRBJ2-7 gives the whole variable domain NAGVMQNPRHLVRRRGQEARLRCSPMKGHSHVYWYRQLPEEGLKFMVYLQKENIIDESGMPKERFSAEFPKEGPSILRIQQVVRGDSAAYFCASSPTSGGYEQYFGPGTRLTVT.

On this clone itself: Within the sample, other DNA sequences also encode this same CDR3. This chain links TRBV27 with TRBJ2-7; a weak D match, TRBD1 (5 bases). Trimming shortened V by 8 bases and J by 4 bases, and 9 bases separated the two germline ends. This CDR3 has 11 amino acids. Germline CDR1 and CDR2: MNHEY and SMNVEV (reference sequence). CDR3 sequence: CASRRGYEQYF. The CDR3 DNA reads as TGTGCCAGCCGAAGGGGATACGAGCAGTACTTC.

The chain couples TRBV19 to TRBJ2-2, with 8 nucleotides matching TRBD1. Looked up from germline, CDR1 is LNHDA and CDR2 is SQIVND (reference sequence). The CDR3 loop spans 14 amino acids. Trimming removed 4 bases from V and 6 bases from J; junction bases left unmatched: 4. CDR3 DNA sequence: TGTGCCAGTAGTACGCAGGGGGCCCCCGGGGAGCTGTTTTTT. Its translation: CASSTQGAPGELFF. The variable domain in full, with the rest retrieved from reference TRBV19 and TRBJ2-2, is DGGITQSPKYLFRKEGQNVTLSCEQNLNHDAMYWYRQDPGQGLRLIYYSQIVNDFQKGDIAEGYSVSREKKESFPLTVTSAQKNPTAFYLCASSTQGAPGELFFGEGSRLTVL.

This clone was seen only once. The chain is built from TRBV24-1 and TRBJ1-1, with TRBD1 identical over 9 bases. The J segment lost 0 bases and the V segment lost 4 bases, leaving 17 bases of the junction unmatched. This CDR3 has 20 residues. CDR1 is KGHDR, CDR2 SFDVKD, per germline. The CDR3, as DNA: TGTGCCACCAGTGACCGGGGACAGGGAGGCTGTCGCGGCATGAACACTGAAGCTTTCTTT. This codes for CATSDRGQGGCRGMNTEAFF.

This chain links TRBV15 with TRBJ2-7, with TRBD2 matching over 7 bases. Trimming took 1 base from V and 2 from J; bases not matched to a gene: 11. This CDR3 has 17 residues. Per the germline V gene, CDR1 is LNHNV and CDR2 is YYDKDF (reference sequence). CDR3 sequence (DNA): TGTGCCACCAGCAGAGTAGGAGGGGCGGGAGCAGCCTACGAGCAGTACTTC. Encoded protein: CATSRVGGAGAAYEQYF.

This chain joins TRBV4-2 and TRBJ1-5, with 9 bases aligning to TRBD1. Trimming removed 2 bases from V and 2 bases from J; junction bases left unmatched: 4. The germline gives CDR1 LGHNA, CDR2 YNFKEQ. This CDR3 spans 16 amino acids. This chain's CDR3 is CASSQQGQGGNQPQHF. The DNA for the CDR3 is TGTGCCAGCAGCCAACAGGGACAGGGCGGCAATCAGCCCCAGCATTTT.

This chain joins TRBV27 and TRBJ1-1, with 9 bases identical to TRBD1. The CDR3 sequence is 16 residues long. Germline V gene data show CDR1 as MNHEY and CDR2 as SMNVEV (reference sequence). Trimming cost V 6 bases and J 0 bases; bases outside gene matches: 8. CDR3 protein: CASRRDRAHMNTEAFF. The CDR3 nucleotides read TGTGCCAGCAGGCGGGACAGGGCCCACATGAACACTGAAGCTTTCTTT.

CDR3 loop: CASSLAGRNTIYF. The CDR3 DNA is TGTGCCAGCAGTTTAGCAGGGCGAAACACCATATATTTT. V gene TRBV28 combines with J gene TRBJ1-3, with D possibly TRBD1 on 5 matching bases. The CDR3 totals 13 residues. The germline CDR1 and CDR2 sequences are MDHEN and SYDVKM. Trimming shortened V by 2 bases and J by 5 bases, and 7 bases separated the two germline ends.

The V and J genes are TRBV23-1 and TRBJ1-6; D is uncertain. TRBV23-1 is noted as an ORF with a role that remains uncertain. There are 18 residues in the CDR3. The V gene lost 0 bases and the J gene lost 6 bases, with 18 bases spanning the gap. The CDR3 here is CASSQSRRNWTSNSPLHF. In DNA, the CDR3 is TGCGCCAGCAGTCAATCTAGGAGGAATTGGACGAGTAATTCACCCCTCCACTTT.

This sequence joins TRBV19 and TRBJ2-3; a weak D match, TRBD2 (6 bases). V lost 5 bases and J 4 bases, leaving 16 bases between the germline ends. The CDR3 is made up of 15 amino acids. CDR1 is LNHDA and CDR2 is SQIVND in the germline V gene (reference sequence). CDR3 sequence: CASSLDGGLADTQYF. DNA of the CDR3: TGTGCCAGTAGTCTGGACGGAGGGTTAGCAGATACGCAGTATTTT.

The chain employs TRBV18 and TRBJ2-7; 9 bases fit TRBD2. The CDR3 runs to 16 residues. The junction had 9 bases not matched to a gene; V was cut back by 3 bases and J by 3 bases. The V gene's germline CDR1 is KGHSH and CDR2 LQKENI. For the CDR3, the DNA is TGTGCCAGCTCACCTGTGACTAGCGGCACATACTACGAGCAGTACTTC. Translated: CASSPVTSGTYYEQYF.

The chain combines TRBV7-8 with TRBJ1-1; 7 bases are shared with TRBD1. In germline, CDR1 is SGHVS, CDR2 FQNEAQ. The V segment lost 4 bases and the J segment 0 bases; nucleotides outside the gene matches: 8. The CDR3 sequence is 16 residues long. This CDR3 reads CASSSVPGQMNTEAFF. The DNA for the CDR3 is TGTGCCAGCAGCTCTGTTCCGGGACAGATGAACACTGAAGCTTTCTTT.

The chain is built from TRBV18 and TRBJ2-1, with 7 bases aligning to TRBD2. The V segment lost 3 bases and the J segment 4 bases; nucleotides outside the gene matches: 15. The germline gives CDR1 KGHSH, CDR2 LQKENI. The CDR3 runs to 18 residues. This CDR3 reads CASSPNTGTIATYNEQFF. The DNA for the CDR3 is TGTGCCAGCTCACCGAATACCGGGACTATTGCCACATACAATGAGCAGTTCTTC.

The V and J genes are TRBV5-1 and TRBJ2-2, with 9 bases matching TRBD1. CDR1 is SGHRS and CDR2 is YFSETQ in the germline V gene. The CDR3 consists of 15 residues. V shed 3 bases, J shed 6 bases, and the junction held 6 bases outside the gene matches. The DNA for the CDR3 is TGCGCCAGCAGCTCTTGGACAGGGGCAGCCGGGGAGCTGTTTTTT. It translates to CASSSWTGAAGELFF. Full variable domain (remainder filled in from reference TRBV5-1 and TRBJ2-2): KAGVTQTPRYLIKTRGQQVTLSCSPISGHRSVSWYQQTPGQGLQFLFEYFSETQRNKGNFPGRFSGRQFSNSRSEMNVSTLELGDSALYLCASSSWTGAAGELFFGEGSRLTVL.

The chain joins TRBV13 to TRBJ2-1, with 16 bases lining up with TRBD2. The CDR3 is 20 residues long. Germline CDR1 PRHDT, CDR2 FYEKMQ (reference sequence). V dropped 1 base and J dropped 3; count of bases not matched to a gene: 9. In DNA form, the CDR3 reads TGTGCCAGCAGCTTAGAAGGGGGACTAGCGGGAGGGCCCATCTACAATGAGCAGTTCTTC. Its translation is CASSLEGGLAGGPIYNEQFF.

The chain combines TRBV2 with TRBJ1-6, with 8 bases that match TRBD1. CDR3 length equals 14 residues. Per germline, CDR1 SNHLY and CDR2 FYNNEI. The V gene end was trimmed by 6 bases and the J gene end by 11 bases; junction bases not matched to a gene: 9. The CDR3: CASRDGQGDTPLHF. The DNA of the CDR3 is TGTGCCAGCAGAGATGGACAGGGAGACACACCCCTCCACTTT.

The gene calls are TRBV3-1 (or the pseudogene TRBV3-2) and TRBJ2-3, with D possibly being TRBD2 (6 bases). Trimming left V 8 bases short and J 2 bases short, with 14 bases between. The CDR3 runs 14 residues. Germline lookup yields CDR1 LGHDT and CDR2 YNNKEL (reference sequence). CDR3 DNA: TGTGCCAGCCGCCGTGGAGGGGCCACAGATACGCAGTATTTT. This codes for CASRRGGATDTQYF.

The chain combines TRBV5-6 with TRBJ2-1; the D gene is possibly TRBD2 (5 bases). The V and J ends lost 1 base and 9 bases respectively, with 14 bases between them. Germline CDR1 reads SGHDT; CDR2 reads YYEEEE. The CDR3 is made up of 14 amino acids. DNA for the CDR3: TGTGCCAGCAGCTTGTCCTGGGAGTACGGTGAGCAGTTCTTC. Residues: CASSLSWEYGEQFF.

The genes are TRBV7-9 and TRBJ2-1, with D possibly TRBD1 on 6 matching bases. CDR3 length: 13 amino acids. V gave up 4 bases and J gave up 7 bases, with 11 bases separating them. Germline V gene lookup returns CDR1 SEHNR and CDR2 FQNEAQ (reference sequence). The CDR3 bases are TGTGCCAGCAGCTCAGGGGTAGGTAATGAGCAGTTCTTC. It is translated as CASSSGVGNEQFF. Full variable domain (remainder filled in from reference TRBV7-9 and TRBJ2-1): DTGVSQNPRHKITKRGQNVTFRCDPISEHNRLYWYRQTLGQGPEFLTYFQNEAQLEKSRLLSDRFSAERPKGSFSTLEIQRTEQGDSAMYLCASSSGVGNEQFFGPGTRLTVL.

The chain carries TRBV28 and TRBJ2-7; D might be TRBD1 (7 bases). Trimming left V 6 bases short and J 0 bases short, with 12 bases between. This CDR3 has 14 amino acids. Germline CDR1 MDHEN, CDR2 SYDVKM. This CDR3 reads CASSPGDSSYEQYF. In DNA, the CDR3 is TGTGCCAGCAGCCCGGGGGACAGCTCCTACGAGCAGTACTTC. Full variable domain (rest looked up from reference TRBV28 and TRBJ2-7): DVKVTQSSRYLVKRTGEKVFLECVQDMDHENMFWYRQDPGLGLRLIYFSYDVKMKEKGDIPEGYSVSREKKERFSLILESASTNQTSMYLCASSPGDSSYEQYFGPGTRLTVT.